Listed below are T cell receptor beta chains from one sample, sequenced in a study of cytomegalovirus exposure and HLA in healthy donors. Method: immunoSEQ multiplex PCR; TCRdb's copy keeps in-frame clones and lacks some. The sample carries 150,000 to 200,000 clones, over 65% recorded once. Sequenced: PBMCs. These receptors all stem from a woman aged 30 to 39 in good health and CMV-seronegative. The CDR3 runs from the conserved cysteine through the conserved F or W. The order of the fields is D gene, J gene, V gene, clone size, CDR3 protein, CDR3 DNA. D genes are given only for firm matches. Size is stated for part of the rows, as once, few or many counts, or as a class when the clone is expanded.

>-|TRBJ1-5|TRBV18|-
CASSGPGQPQHF
TGTGCCAGCTCAGGTCCGGGACAGCCCCAGCATTTT
>-|TRBJ2-1|TRBV5-6|once
CASSLGGGKIGEQFF
TGTGCCAGCAGCTTGGGTGGCGGGAAGATCGGTGAGCAGTTCTTC
>-|TRBJ2-2|TRBV7-6|once
CASSSEGGAGSGELFF
TGTGCCAGCAGCTCCGAGGGGGGGGCCGGATCCGGGGAGCTGTTTTTT
>TRBD1|TRBJ2-2|TRBV7-9|-
CASSVPGTGANTGELFF
TGTGCCAGCAGCGTACCCGGGACAGGGGCGAACACCGGGGAGCTGTTTTTT
>-|TRBJ2-3|TRBV6-4|few
CASRPGLHTDTQYF
TGTGCCAGCAGACCGGGACTGCACACAGATACGCAGTATTTT
>TRBD2|TRBJ2-1|TRBV2|-
CASRLAVNNEQFF
TGTGCCAGCCGACTAGCGGTTAACAATGAGCAGTTCTTC
>TRBD2|TRBJ2-3|TRBV11-2|-
CASSHRGVRGDTQYF
TGTGCCAGCAGCCACCGGGGGGTTCGTGGAGATACGCAGTATTTT
>-|TRBJ1-2|TRBV7-9|few
CASSFRTVNLNYGYTF
TGTGCCAGCAGCTTTCGGACAGTCAACCTTAACTATGGCTACACCTTC
>TRBD2|TRBJ2-2|TRBV5-1|-
CASSLSGANTGELFF
TGCGCCAGCAGCTTAAGCGGGGCAAACACCGGGGAGCTGTTTTTT
>-|TRBJ1-2|TRBV19|-
CASSGPGTSEANYGYTF
TGTGCCAGTAGTGGCCCCGGGACTTCCGAGGCTAACTATGGCTACACCTTC
>-|TRBJ2-7|TRBV7-3|few
CASSLGGGYEQYF
TGTGCCAGCAGCTTAGGGGGAGGCTACGAGCAGTACTTC
>TRBD1|TRBJ1-2|TRBV6-1|-
CASSRGRDRVGGYTF
TGTGCCAGCAGTCGAGGACGCGACAGGGTTGGTGGCTACACCTTC
>-|TRBJ2-7|TRBV11-1|-
CASSSHRGGTGQYF
TGTGCCAGCAGCTCTCATCGCGGAGGGACGGGGCAGTACTTC
>TRBD2|TRBJ2-7|TRBV30|few
CAWSPRTSIPYEQYF
TGTGCCTGGAGTCCACGGACTAGCATCCCCTACGAGCAGTACTTC
>TRBD1|TRBJ1-3|TRBV5-1|-
CASSSRGTVNPGNTIYF
TGCGCCAGCAGCTCTCGTGGGACAGTGAATCCTGGAAACACCATATATTTT
>-|TRBJ1-1|TRBV30|-
CAWSFTTNTEAFF
TGTGCCTGGAGTTTTACTACGAACACTGAAGCTTTCTTT
>TRBD1|TRBJ2-7|TRBV5-1|-
CASSLDTGGLWGEQYF
TGCGCCAGCAGCTTGGACACAGGGGGCCTCTGGGGTGAGCAGTACTTC
>TRBD2|TRBJ2-1|TRBV9|-
CASSARGGASGVAYNEQFF
TGTGCCAGCAGCGCCCGAGGGGGAGCTAGCGGGGTCGCCTACAATGAGCAGTTCTTC
>TRBD2|TRBJ2-1|TRBV4-1|few
CASRPSGRAKNEQFF
TGCGCCAGCAGACCTAGCGGGAGGGCCAAGAATGAGCAGTTCTTC
>-|TRBJ1-2|TRBV28|-
CASSSPRRGLDGYTF
TGTGCCAGCAGTTCCCCCCGGAGGGGACTAGATGGCTACACCTTC
>-|TRBJ2-7|TRBV20-1|few
CSGDRNEQYF
TGCAGCGGAGATAGGAACGAGCAGTACTTC
>-|TRBJ2-7|TRBV7-2|-
CASSLMGRTDYEQYF
TGTGCCAGCAGCTTAATGGGCAGAACCGACTACGAGCAGTACTTC
>TRBD1|TRBJ1-2|TRBV27|-
CASSVDSNSADRSF
TGTGCCAGCAGTGTAGATTCCAATTCTGCGGACAGGAGCTTC
>TRBD1|TRBJ1-1|TRBV6-4|-
CASSVSSIRGRDEAFF
TGTGCCAGCAGTGTTAGTAGCATCAGGGGGCGGGATGAAGCTTTCTTT
>TRBD1|TRBJ1-3|TRBV7-6|few
CASSRRSNRGSSGNTIYF
TGTGCCAGCAGCCGTAGGTCAAACAGGGGGAGCTCTGGAAACACCATATATTTT